Listed here are 28 T cell receptor beta chains from one sample, sequenced in a study of Graves' ophthalmopathy and Graves' hyperthyroidism. RNA transcripts were the source from which TCR beta CDR3 regions were amplified. RT-PCR was first run with HTBI primers, then multiplex PCR in a second round. TCRdb independently ran MiXCR on the multiplex PCR reads; one entry per CDR3 protein. The sample carries 660,000 or so distinct CDR3 sequences, approximately 39% recorded once. The specimen was peripheral blood. The receptor source for this set is an adult man with Graves' ophthalmopathy.

This clonotype has a handful of counts. This chain uses TRBV5-1 with TRBJ1-3, with D possibly matching TRBD1 (6 bases). CDR1 and CDR2 from the germline V gene are SGHRS and YFSETQ. Between the trimmed V and J ends, which lost 4 bases and 1 base, there was a span of 18 bases. The CDR3 sequence is 17 residues long. The CDR3 loop is CASSPYPQGRSGNTIYF. The CDR3 DNA follows: TGCGCCAGCAGCCCTTACCCCCAGGGGCGGTCTGGAAACACCATATATTTT.

This clonotype was detected only a few times. The chain uses TRBV12-3 or TRBV12-4 and TRBJ1-1, with 8 bases aligning to TRBD1. This CDR3 has 16 amino acids. Germline trimming cut 5 bases from V and 0 bases from J; bases unmatched to any gene: 8. In DNA form, the CDR3 reads TGTGCCAGCAGTCCTCGGACAGGGATATTGAACACTGAAGCTTTCTTT. As protein: CASSPRTGILNTEAFF.

This clonotype was observed many times. The chain recombines TRBV5-1 with TRBJ2-2; D not certain. CDR1 and CDR2 from the germline V gene are SGHRS and YFSETQ. Trimming removed 5 bases at V and 6 bases at J, with 8 bases between. The CDR3 totals 12 residues. The CDR3 DNA reads as TGCGCCAGCAGTCATGGGTCCGGGGAGCTGTTTTTT. Translated, it gives CASSHGSGELFF.

V is TRBV4-2 and J is TRBJ2-7; TRBD2 aligns across 8 bases. The CDR3 length is 17 residues. V lost 4 bases and J lost 2; bases outside the gene matches: 13. Germline assignment: CDR1 LGHNA and CDR2 YNFKEQ. The CDR3 loop is CASSPPGLAGPTYEQYF. CDR3 nucleotides: TGTGCCAGCAGCCCACCGGGCCTAGCGGGTCCAACCTACGAGCAGTACTTC.

This clonotype has just a few counts. V is TRBV6-5 and J is TRBJ2-7, with TRBD2 matching 8 bases. Germline values: CDR1 MNHEY, CDR2 SVGAGI. J lost 2 bases, V lost 3 bases, and 6 bases had no gene match. The CDR3 spans 15 residues. The CDR3 bases are TGTGCCAGCAGTTATAGGGCGGGAGGTACCTACGAGCAGTACTTC. This codes for CASSYRAGGTYEQYF.

At least ten counts were recorded for this clonotype. The germline gene is not matched at one end of the junction; a read error may be the cause. The chain is built from TRBV10-3 and TRBJ2-7; 8 bases are a match to TRBD1. The CDR3 spans 16 residues. Germline values: CDR1 ENHRY, CDR2 SYGVKD. The CDR3: CASSDPFFDRGHEQYF. Written as DNA, the CDR3 is TGTGCCAGCAGTGACCCCTTTTTTGACAGGGGACACGAGCAGTACTTC.

Many counts were recorded for this clonotype. The chain couples TRBV19 to TRBJ1-2; D gene unclear. The CDR3 loop spans 14 amino acids. V lost 5 bases, J lost 0 bases, and 10 bases lay in between. CDR1 is LNHDA, CDR2 SQIVND, per germline (reference sequence). The CDR3 DNA reads as TGTGCCAGTAGTCTGCCAGCCGCTAACTATGGCTACACCTTC. It is translated as CASSLPAANYGYTF.

As concerns this clonotype: A read error may be the cause here, since a much bigger clone is one base away. Without the conserved terminal phenylalanine or tryptophan, this CDR3 likely stems from a read error. The rearrangement joins TRBV19 to TRBJ1-1; D is uncertain. V lost 4 bases to trimming and J lost 0 bases, with 6 bases between them. CDR3 size: 13 residues. Germline V gives CDR1 LNHDA, CDR2 SQIVND (reference sequence). CDR3 sequence reads: CASSTRVNTEAFL. The CDR3 DNA sequence: TGTGCCAGTAGTACACGGGTGAACACTGAAGCTTTCCTT.

As concerns this clonotype: A read error is possible here, since a much larger clone lies one base away. The chain employs TRBV24-1 and TRBJ2-7; 7 bases align to TRBD1. Germline-derived CDR1 and CDR2 are KGHDR and SFDVKD. CDR3 size: 13 residues. The CDR3 loop is CATSRQGTYEQNF. The CDR3 DNA reads as TGTGCCACCAGCCGACAGGGAACCTACGAGCAGAACTTC.

As for this clonotype: The junction and the germline gene differ at one end; a read error may be behind it. The V gene is TRBV4-1, the J gene TRBJ1-5, with D uncertain. CDR3 length: 16 residues. The germline CDR1 and CDR2 sequences are MGHRA and YSYEKL. This CDR3 reads CAGSQDRGELNQPQHF. The CDR3 DNA reads as TGCGCCGGCAGTCAAGATCGGGGTGAACTGAATCAGCCCCAGCATTTT.

CDR3 DNA: TGTGCCAGTTCACTTCCGAGATACGGGACACGATACGAGCAGTACTTC. Its protein is CASSLPRYGTRYEQYF. The rearrangement uses TRBV10-3 and TRBJ2-7; a weak D match, TRBD1 (6 bases). CDR3 size: 16 residues. Germline V gene data show CDR1 as ENHRY and CDR2 as SYGVKD. Trimming cost V 10 bases and J 4 bases, with 26 bases left between them.

This clonotype occurred a few times. The gene calls are TRBV6-5 and TRBJ1-6; D is unclear. There are 17 residues in the CDR3. V lost 3 bases to trimming and J lost 0 bases, with 12 bases between them. The germline gives CDR1 MNHEY, CDR2 SVGAGI. The CDR3 region is CASSYSWSSSYNSPLHF. The DNA for the CDR3 is TGTGCCAGCAGTTATTCTTGGTCGAGCTCCTATAATTCACCCCTCCACTTT.

This clonotype was seen many times. The rearrangement links TRBV12-3 or TRBV12-4 to TRBJ1-4; D uncertain. Trimming took 3 bases from V and 2 from J, leaving 10 bases between them. The CDR3 extends over 15 amino acids. CDR3 sequence (DNA): TGTGCCAGCAGTTTGGAGTCTGACACTAATGAAAAACTGTTTTTT. This encodes CASSLESDTNEKLFF.

This clonotype was counted many times. The rearrangement joins TRBV13 to TRBJ1-2; maybe TRBD1 (5 bases). The CDR3 is 12 amino acids. The ends were cut back, 2 bases at V and 8 bases at J, with 9 bases in the middle. The germline V gene encodes CDR1 PRHDT and CDR2 FYEKMQ (reference sequence). CDR3 sequence reads: CASSLPGEGYTF. The CDR3 bases are TGTGCCAGCAGCTTACCGGGGGAGGGCTACACCTTC.

Only one count was recorded for this clonotype. Possible read error: a much larger clone is one base away. The chain carries TRBV5-1 and TRBJ2-5; maybe TRBD2 (5 bases). Trimming removed 7 bases from V and 5 bases from J, with 21 bases in between. The CDR3 is 15 residues long. Per the germline V gene, CDR1 is SGHRS and CDR2 is YFSETQ. The CDR3 loop is CASAMEARGRETQYF. CDR3 DNA sequence: TGCGCCAGCGCCATGGAGGCGCGAGGACGGGAGACCCAGTACTTC.

This clonotype turned up a few times. Compared with germline, one end of the junction differs, possibly owing to a read error. The rearrangement joins TRBV12-3 or TRBV12-4 to TRBJ2-6; either TRBD1 or TRBD2 may supply D (5 bases each). The CDR3 extends over 15 amino acids. This chain's CDR3 is CASSLGGFGTNVLTF. The DNA for the CDR3 is TGTGCCAGCAGTTTAGGGGGGTTTGGGACCAACGTCCTGACTTTC.

This clonotype came up many times. This chain connects TRBV20-1 to TRBJ2-5; 7 bases fit TRBD1. The CDR3 covers 13 residues. V was clipped by 8 bases and J by 2 bases; unmatched bases: 8. CDR1 DFQATT and CDR2 SNEGSKA come from the germline V gene (reference sequence). The DNA for the CDR3 is TGCAGTTCTCGACAGGGAGCTCAAGAGACCCAGTACTTC. The encoded protein is CSSRQGAQETQYF.

The chain recombines TRBV15 with TRBJ2-3; D gene ambiguous. The V end was cut by 5 bases, the J end by 6 bases, with 15 bases between. CDR3 length equals 14 residues. CDR1 is LNHNV and CDR2 is YYDKDF in the germline V gene (reference sequence). CDR3 in DNA: TGTGCCACCAGCGCACGTTCCTCCCTGGATACGCAGTATTTT. Protein product: CATSARSSLDTQYF.

This sequence joins TRBV10-3 and TRBJ1-2, with TRBD1 matching over 7 bases. Germline assignment: CDR1 ENHRY and CDR2 SYGVKD. This CDR3 is built from 14 residues. V lost 0 bases to trimming and J lost 4 bases; unmatched junction nucleotides: 2. The CDR3 nucleotides read TGTGCCATCAGTGAGTCAAGACAGGGCTATGGCTACACCTTC. Amino acid sequence: CAISESRQGYGYTF.

This clonotype was detected ten times or more. The chain recombines TRBV7-8 with TRBJ1-2; D gene uncertain. CDR1 is SGHVS, CDR2 FQNEAQ, per germline. The germline V and J ends were trimmed by 1 base and 8 bases, with 14 bases remaining between them. The length of the CDR3 is 14 residues. In nucleotides, the CDR3 is TGTGCCAGCAGCTTAGTGCCCATCGCCGGGGGCTACACCTTC. Residues: CASSLVPIAGGYTF.

This sequence joins TRBV2 and TRBJ1-2; tentatively, D is TRBD1 (5 bases). V lost 5 bases and J lost 8, with 18 bases in between. The germline CDR1 and CDR2 sequences are SNHLY and FYNNEI. The CDR3 runs to 14 residues. CDR3 sequence reads: CASSSSDKGGGYTF. CDR3 bases: TGTGCCAGCAGTTCCTCGGACAAGGGAGGCGGCTACACCTTC.

As to this clonotype: Here the CDR3 omits its conserved ending phenylalanine or tryptophan, so a read error is the likely source. The DNA is left out, because the CDR3 cannot be placed on it with certainty; the CDR3 is given as TCRdb lists it. The chain employs TRBV24-1 and TRBJ1-4; the D segment call TRBD1 is taken from the table without a DNA check. From germline, CDR1 is KGHDR and CDR2 SFDVKD. The CDR3 has 8 amino acids, counting both end residues. This chain's CDR3 is CATSAATG.

This chain connects TRBV15 to TRBJ1-5; D ambiguous. V lost 3 bases and J lost 5, with 14 bases in between. Germline CDR1 reads LNHNV; CDR2 reads YYDKDF (reference sequence). There are 15 residues in the CDR3. The CDR3 region is CATSSPLGEHQPQHF. In DNA, the CDR3 is TGTGCCACCAGCAGTCCCTTGGGTGAGCATCAGCCCCAGCATTTT.

This clonotype was detected ten times or more. The genes are TRBV7-2 and TRBJ2-5; D gene ambiguous. V dropped 1 base and J dropped 4 bases, with 7 bases sitting between them. Germline CDR1 is SGHTA and CDR2 is FQGNSA. The CDR3 is made up of 13 amino acids. CDR3: CASSLVGPETQYF. CDR3 DNA: TGTGCCAGCAGCTTAGTAGGGCCAGAGACCCAGTACTTC.

This clonotype was counted at least ten times. For the CDR3, the DNA is TGTGCCAGCAGCTACAACCGCGTAGAGCCCCAGCATTTT. This codes for CASSYNRVEPQHF. The chain carries TRBV7-9 and TRBJ1-5, with D uncertain. With 4 bases removed from V and 8 bases from J, the gap between germline ends came to 12 bases. Per the germline V gene, CDR1 is SEHNR and CDR2 is FQNEAQ (reference sequence). The CDR3 is 13 residues long.

The V and J genes are TRBV10-3 and TRBJ1-4; maybe TRBD1 (6 bases). Trimming took 0 bases from V and 11 from J, leaving 13 bases between them. CDR1 and CDR2 from the germline V gene are ENHRY and SYGVKD. This CDR3 contains 14 residues. CDR3: CAISESDRGRKLFF. Written as DNA, the CDR3 is TGTGCCATCAGTGAGTCGGACAGAGGACGCAAACTGTTTTTT.

The chain links TRBV3-1 to TRBJ1-1; D might be TRBD1 (6 bases). The ends were cut back, 3 bases at V and 3 bases at J, with 11 bases in the middle. This CDR3 has 14 amino acids. Germline-derived CDR1 and CDR2 are LGHDT and YNNKEL (reference sequence). The CDR3 DNA follows: TGTGCCAGCAGCCAGACGGGGGGGCACACTGAAGCTTTCTTT. This encodes CASSQTGGHTEAFF. Complete variable domain (other parts from reference TRBV3-1 and TRBJ1-1): DTAVSQTPKYLVTQMGNDKSIKCEQNLGHDTMYWYKQDSKKFLKIMFSYNNKELIINETVPNRFSPKSPDKAHLNLHINSLELGDSAVYFCASSQTGGHTEAFFGQGTRLTVV.

The chain is built from TRBV7-2 and TRBJ2-7; perhaps TRBD2 as D (6 bases). Trimming took off 4 bases at V and 2 bases at J, with 15 bases between the two ends. Germline lookup yields CDR1 SGHTA and CDR2 FQGNSA. The CDR3 runs 15 residues. The chain's CDR3 is CASSSVRGTPYEQYF. As DNA, the CDR3 is TGTGCCAGCAGCTCCGTACGGGGGACCCCCTACGAGCAGTACTTC.